This T cell receptor (beta chain) was documented in a study of technical replicates of blood from a handful of donors. A word on this clone: Distinct nucleotide sequences in the sample also encode this CDR3.

Data came from immunoSEQ multiplex PCR; TCRdb stores just in-frame clones and leaves some out. The table lists tens of thousands of clones, less than 98% of them singletons, with roughly 0.3% in the top ten. The V gene lost 0 bases and the J gene lost 1 base, with 3 bases spanning the gap. This CDR3 is 13 amino acids long. Germline V gene data show CDR1 as MNHEY and CDR2 as SMNVEV (reference sequence). Specimen: T cells isolated from PBMCs. This sequence joins TRBV27 and TRBJ1-1, with D unclear. This TCR derives from a human donor in good health. The CDR3: CASSLSRNTEAFF. As DNA, the CDR3 is TGTGCCAGCAGTTTATCGAGGAACACTGAAGCTTTCTTT.